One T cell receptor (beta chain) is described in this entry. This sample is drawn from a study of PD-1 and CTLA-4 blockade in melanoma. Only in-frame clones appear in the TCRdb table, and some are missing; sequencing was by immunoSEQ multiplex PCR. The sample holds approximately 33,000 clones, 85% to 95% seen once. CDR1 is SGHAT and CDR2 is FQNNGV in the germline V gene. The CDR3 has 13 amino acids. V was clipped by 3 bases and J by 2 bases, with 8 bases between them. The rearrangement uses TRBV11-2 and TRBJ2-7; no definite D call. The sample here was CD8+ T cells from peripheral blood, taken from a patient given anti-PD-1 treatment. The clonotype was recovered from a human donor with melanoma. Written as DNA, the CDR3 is TGTGCCAGCAGCTTCGGAACCACCTACGAGCAGTACTTC. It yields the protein CASSFGTTYEQYF. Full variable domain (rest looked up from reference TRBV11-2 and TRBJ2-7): EAGVAQSPRYKIIEKRQSVAFWCNPISGHATLYWYQQILGQGPKLLIQFQNNGVVDDSQLPKDRFSAERLKGVDSTLKIQPAKLEDSAVYLCASSFGTTYEQYFGPGTRLTVT.